Listed below are T cell receptor beta chains from one sample, sequenced in a study of PD-1 blockade in classical Hodgkin lymphoma. Repertoires were generated with immunoSEQ multiplex PCR, while TCRdb's copy carries only in-frame clones and drops some. The data contain approximately 25,000 clones, around three quarters of them singletons. Sequences were derived from peripheral blood mononuclear cells (PBMCs), sampled before the fourth cycle of nivolumab. The receptor set was obtained from a human donor with classical Hodgkin lymphoma. Both conserved end residues are part of each CDR3. D genes are given only for firm matches. Only part of the rows carry a size: once, few, many, or a class if the clone is expanded.

j_call,clone_size,d_call,v_call,cdr3_length,cdr3_nt,cdr3_aa
TRBJ1-1,.,.,TRBV7-2,14,TGTGCCAGCACCCCGACAGTTATGAACACTGAAGCTTTCTTT,CASTPTVMNTEAFF
TRBJ2-7,few,TRBD1,TRBV29-1,15,TGCAGCGTTGATAAGGGGACAGGGGTCTCCTACGAGCAGTACTTC,CSVDKGTGVSYEQYF
TRBJ2-5,.,TRBD1,TRBV29-1,13,TGCAGCTGGACAGGGAGGATTCAAGAGACCCAGTACTTC,CSWTGRIQETQYF
TRBJ2-2,.,.,TRBV7-9,16,TGTGCCAGCAGCTGGAGAGGACCGGTGAACACCGGGGAGCTGTTTTTT,CASSWRGPVNTGELFF
TRBJ1-5,.,.,TRBV4-3,13,TGCGCCAGCAGCCAAGGGTTGAGTCAGCCCCAGCATTTT,CASSQGLSQPQHF
TRBJ2-2,few,.,TRBV10-2,14,TGCGCCAGCAAGGAAATCGCGAACACCGGGGAGCTGTTTTTT,CASKEIANTGELFF
TRBJ1-1,.,.,TRBV30,12,TGTGCCTGGGGGAGAGGAGTACCTGAAGCTTTCTTT,CAWGRGVPEAFF
TRBJ2-1,.,TRBD2,TRBV30,14,TGTGCCTGGAGTGGACTAGCGGGGGGGCCTGAGCAGTTCTTC,CAWSGLAGGPEQFF
TRBJ1-2,.,.,TRBV30,16,TGTGCCTGGACTTACGCCGGGACCGCGTCCTCGTACGGCTACACCTTC,CAWTYAGTASSYGYTF
TRBJ1-3,.,.,TRBV5-6,19,TGTGCCAGCAGCTTGGCCTGGGTCCAAAAAGGCTCCTCAGGAAACACCATATATTTT,CASSLAWVQKGSSGNTIYF
TRBJ1-1,.,.,TRBV7-2,15,TGTGCCAGCAGCTTAGCACCAGGGCAGAACACTGAAGCTTTCTTT,CASSLAPGQNTEAFF
TRBJ2-7,.,TRBD1,TRBV7-2,15,TGTGCCAGCAGCTTATCATTTGGACAGGGAGCTCCTCAGTACTTC,CASSLSFGQGAPQYF